This TCR beta chain was identified in a study of pediatric ulcerative colitis. The wider study: Ulcerative colitis patients had pancolitis or left-sided colitis, with confirming histology. Whole-study findings and limits: Repertoires came from total lymphocyte DNA, so rare subsets like regulatory T cells may be missed.

Regarding this clone: Antigen specificity is unknown.

Using immunoSEQ multiplex PCR, the repertoire was profiled, and TCRdb retains in-frame clones only, with some absent. The sample shows tens of thousands of clones, 85% to 90% of them seen only once. CDR1 and CDR2 from the germline V gene are LNHDA and SQIVND (reference sequence). The junction had 7 bases not matched to a gene; V was cut back by 4 bases and J by 3 bases. CDR3 length: 15 amino acids. The rearrangement uses TRBV19 and TRBJ2-7; TRBD1 matches 9 bases. Sequencing was carried out using blood. The sequence came from a boy younger than 18 with severe ulcerative colitis. The CDR3 is CASSSLGTGSYEQYF. The CDR3, as DNA: TGTGCCAGTAGTAGTCTCGGGACAGGGAGCTACGAGCAGTACTTC. Combining the CDR3 with reference TRBV19 and TRBJ2-7 gives the whole variable domain DGGITQSPKYLFRKEGQNVTLSCEQNLNHDAMYWYRQDPGQGLRLIYYSQIVNDFQKGDIAEGYSVSREKKESFPLTVTSAQKNPTAFYLCASSSLGTGSYEQYFGPGTRLTVT.